This T cell receptor beta chain was identified during a study of CD8 T cells in Susac syndrome. Germline CDR1 reads SNHLY; CDR2 reads FYNNEI. The CDR3 has 15 amino acids. Trimming stripped 3 bases from V and 4 bases from J, with 15 bases between. It was with random hexamers that 0.5 to 1 ug RNA was reverse transcribed. TCRdb redid the calling of the immunoSEQ multiplex PCR reads with MiXCR, one entry per CDR3 protein. This table holds more than 200,000 distinct CDR3 sequences, 93% found once. Source material: CD4+ T cells from PBMCs. This rearrangement joins TRBV2 to TRBJ1-2; D uncertain. This TCR was recovered from a human donor with multiple sclerosis. CDR3 region: CASSDGRPESYGYTF. The CDR3 DNA reads as TGTGCCAGCAGTGACGGGCGGCCGGAGAGCTATGGCTACACCTTC.